This T cell receptor (beta chain) came from a study of PD-L1 blockade in urothelial cancer. CDR1 is SGDLS and CDR2 is YYNGEE in the germline V gene. This CDR3 comprises 14 residues. V lost 10 bases, J lost 2 bases, and 15 bases lay in between. The data were produced by immunoSEQ multiplex PCR, yet TCRdb's version contains in-frame clones alone and is incomplete. The sample contains about 88,000 clones, more than 85% of which appear only once. This TCR derives from a man between 60 and 75 years old with urothelial cancer. Sequences were derived from PBMCs, sampled around atezolizumab (anti-PD-L1) treatment. The genes are TRBV9 and TRBJ2-2; TRBD1 might be the D (5 bases). The CDR3 region has the DNA TGTGCCTCCGGTATGAGGACAAACACCGGGGAGCTGTTTTTT. Encoded protein: CASGMRTNTGELFF.